This TCR beta chain was identified during a study of vaccination effects on CD4 cells after COVID-19 (dated by TCRdb to between 2021 and 2022). The study in broad terms: To identify antigen-specific CD4+ T cell clonotypes by their expansion, the ViraFEST assay first stimulated PBMC with viral peptide pools and then applied TCR sequencing. Post-vaccine samples across the study were collected a median of 72 days after the second dose, with a range of 14 to 241. Each well held some 1.9 million PBMC cultured in IMDM containing roughly 5.1% human AB serum, roughly 10 IU/ml IL-2 and gentamicin, along with 8 to 10 ug/ml peptides. The study compared SARS-CoV-2 spike-specific CD4+ TCR repertoires before and after mRNA vaccination in COVID-19 convalescent patients and infection-naive vaccine recipients. A total of 10 COVID-19 convalescent patients and several SARS-CoV-2-naive healthy vaccine recipients were included in the full study. The Oncomine TCR Beta short-read assay on an Illumina iSeq 100 was used to sequence cultures from other donors in the study.

Comments on this clone: The specificity of this receptor is unknown. It has no much larger one-base neighbor in the sample; base qualities were not kept.

After less than 13 days of culture, CD4+ T cells were isolated with the EasySep CD4+ T cell isolation kit. Each participant received two doses of an mRNA SARS-CoV-2 vaccine, either BNT162b2 or mRNA-1273. Negative nucleocapsid antibody results before and after vaccination confirmed that the healthy vaccine recipients had no prior SARS-CoV-2 infection. Half of the culture medium was replaced with fresh IL-2-containing medium on days 3 and 7. Unless otherwise noted, each peptide stimulation condition was cultured in triplicate wells. Using Ficoll-Paque Plus gradient centrifugation, PBMC were separated from whole blood and then either used fresh or cryopreserved at -140C. The QIAamp micro DNA kit was used to extract genomic DNA from the cultured CD4+ T cells. Summary of the overall study and its limitations: In healthy vaccine recipients, vaccine-induced clones were almost all SARS-CoV-2 mono-reactive, with only 1 of 255 being cross-reactive with common cold coronaviruses. At late post-vaccination timepoints, both infection-induced and vaccine-induced clones showed marked clonal contraction, consistent with waning T cell responses. The study was limited by a small number of convalescent patients, and early post-infection timepoints were lacking.

Receptor amplification or capture employed the immunoSEQ multiplex PCR assay. DNA from the cultured and isolated CD4+ T cells underwent TCR beta CDR3 sequencing. As for how the authors treated the data: The analysis removed non-productive TCR sequences, trimmed reads to the CDR3 region, and retained only CDR3s that were 7 or more amino acids long. Antigen-specific clonotypes were identified using the MANAFEST web app by comparison of expansion in peptide wells against reference cultures. Positive clones required FDR<0.05 expansion versus reference and all other wells, odds ratio above 5, and frequency above 0.1% in two replicate wells. A clonotype was defined as cross-reactive if the clonotype was significantly expanded both in SARS-CoV-2 spike wells and in at least one common cold coronavirus spike condition. CDR3 similarity was assessed by Levenshtein distance using the stringdist R package, and unrooted trees were constructed with ape in R 3.6.1. As stored in TCRdb, this immuneACCESS dataset retains in-frame rearrangements with V and J assigned. A fraction of the clones does not appear; measured against another copy, unresolved V genes explain less than half of the discrepancy, and the remainder lacks a known reason. The V and J calls and clone size are taken from that table; D and trimming were inferred from the DNA. This sample gives fewer than 60,000 clones in total; under 85% of them show up just once. The ten most abundant clones make up about 4.5% of the sample.

The CDR3, from cysteine to phenylalanine, totals 18 residues. The only DNA kept is the CDR3, 54 bases in frame from the first base. The germline V gene (reference sequence) provides CDR1 LGHDT and CDR2 YNNKEL. Trimming removed 0 bases from V and 7 bases from J; the gene matches leave 15 bases unexplained. The chain is made from TRBV3-1 (or the pseudogene TRBV3-2) and TRBJ2-1, with TRBD2 matching 7 junction bases. The source is a human donor who received a COVID-19 vaccine. The sequencing here drew on CD4+ T cells from PBMCs cultured without peptide, taken after COVID-19 vaccination. At the DNA level, the sequence is TGTGCCAGCAGCCAAGAACGTCTCGCGGGAGAGAGGGGAAATGAGCAGTTCTTC. Its translation is CASSQERLAGERGNEQFF.